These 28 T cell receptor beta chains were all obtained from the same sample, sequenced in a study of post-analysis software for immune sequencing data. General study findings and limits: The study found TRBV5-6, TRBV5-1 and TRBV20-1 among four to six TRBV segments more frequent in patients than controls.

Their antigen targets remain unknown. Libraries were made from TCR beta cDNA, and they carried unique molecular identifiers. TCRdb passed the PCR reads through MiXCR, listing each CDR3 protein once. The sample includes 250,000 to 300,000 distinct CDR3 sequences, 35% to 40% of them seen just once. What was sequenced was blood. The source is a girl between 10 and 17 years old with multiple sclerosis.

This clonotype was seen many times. The CDR3 spells CSAREGLADTYEQYF. The DNA of the CDR3 is TGCAGTGCTAGAGAGGGACTAGCGGATACCTACGAGCAGTACTTC. The chain couples TRBV20-1 to TRBJ2-7; 11 bases are a match to TRBD2. The CDR3 runs 15 residues. Germline V gene sequence: CDR1 DFQATT, CDR2 SNEGSKA (reference sequence). The V and J ends lost 0 bases and 2 bases, in that order; junction bases with no gene match: 3.

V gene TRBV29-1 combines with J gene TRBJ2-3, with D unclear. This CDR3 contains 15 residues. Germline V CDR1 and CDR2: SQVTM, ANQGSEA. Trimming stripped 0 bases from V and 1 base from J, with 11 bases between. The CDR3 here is CSVEDRGRGTDTQYF. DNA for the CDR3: TGCAGCGTTGAAGATCGTGGAAGGGGCACAGATACGCAGTATTTT.

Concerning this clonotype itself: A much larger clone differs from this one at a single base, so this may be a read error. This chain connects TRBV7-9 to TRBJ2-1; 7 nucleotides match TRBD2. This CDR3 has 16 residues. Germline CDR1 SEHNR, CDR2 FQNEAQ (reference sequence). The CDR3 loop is CAGSLAGTLFYNEQFF. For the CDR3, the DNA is TGTGCCGGCAGCTTAGCGGGCACCCTTTTCTACAATGAGCAGTTCTTC. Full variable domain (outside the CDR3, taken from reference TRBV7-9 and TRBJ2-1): DTGVSQNPRHKITKRGQNVTFRCDPISEHNRLYWYRQTLGQGPEFLTYFQNEAQLEKSRLLSDRFSAERPKGSFSTLEIQRTEQGDSAMYLCAGSLAGTLFYNEQFFGPGTRLTVL.

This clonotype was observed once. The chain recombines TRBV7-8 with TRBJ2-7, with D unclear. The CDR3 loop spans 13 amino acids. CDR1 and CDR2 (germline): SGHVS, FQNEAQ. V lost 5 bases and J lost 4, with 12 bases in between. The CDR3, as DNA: TGTGCCAGCAGCGTAACCGACCGGTACGAGCAGTACTTC. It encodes CASSVTDRYEQYF.

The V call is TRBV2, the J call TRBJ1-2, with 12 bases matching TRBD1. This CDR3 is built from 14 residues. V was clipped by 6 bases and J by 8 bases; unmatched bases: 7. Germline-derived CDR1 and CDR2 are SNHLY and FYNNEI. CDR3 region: CASSPGQGAWGYTF. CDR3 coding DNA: TGTGCCAGCAGCCCGGGACAGGGGGCTTGGGGCTACACCTTC.

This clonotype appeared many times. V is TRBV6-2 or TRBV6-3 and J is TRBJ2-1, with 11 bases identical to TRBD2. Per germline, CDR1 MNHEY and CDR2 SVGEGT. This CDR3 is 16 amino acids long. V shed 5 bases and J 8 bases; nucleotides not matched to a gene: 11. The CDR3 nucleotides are TGTGCCAGCAGTGACGGACGACTAGCGGGAATCGATGAGCAGTTCTTC. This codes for CASSDGRLAGIDEQFF.

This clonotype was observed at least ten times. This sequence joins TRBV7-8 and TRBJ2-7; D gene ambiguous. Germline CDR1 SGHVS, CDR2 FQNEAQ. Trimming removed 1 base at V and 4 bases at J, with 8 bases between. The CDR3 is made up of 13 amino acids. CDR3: CASSLGLVYEQYF. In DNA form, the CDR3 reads TGTGCCAGCAGCTTAGGTCTGGTTTACGAGCAGTACTTC.

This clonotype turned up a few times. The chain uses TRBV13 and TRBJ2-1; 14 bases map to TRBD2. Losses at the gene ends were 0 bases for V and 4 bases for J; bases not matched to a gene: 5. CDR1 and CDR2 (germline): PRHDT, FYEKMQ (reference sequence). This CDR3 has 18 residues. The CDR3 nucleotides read TGTGCCAGCAGCTTAGGCAGACTAGCGGGGGGGCGATACAATGAGCAGTTCTTC. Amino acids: CASSLGRLAGGRYNEQFF.

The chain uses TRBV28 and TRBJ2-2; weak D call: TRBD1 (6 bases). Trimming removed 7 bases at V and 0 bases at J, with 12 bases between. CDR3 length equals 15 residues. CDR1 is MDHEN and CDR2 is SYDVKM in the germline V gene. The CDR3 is CASTLGQTNTGELFF. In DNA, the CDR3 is TGTGCCAGCACCCTAGGACAGACGAACACCGGGGAGCTGTTTTTT.

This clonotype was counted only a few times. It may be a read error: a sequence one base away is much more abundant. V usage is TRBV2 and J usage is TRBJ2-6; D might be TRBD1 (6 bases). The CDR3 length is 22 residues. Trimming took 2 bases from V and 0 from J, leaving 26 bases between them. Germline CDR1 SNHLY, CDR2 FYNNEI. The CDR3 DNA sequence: TGTGCCAGCAGTGAAACCTTATTTACAGGGCGGGCGCCCCCCTCTGGGGCCAACGTCCTGACTTTC. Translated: CASSETLFTGRAPPSGANVLTF.

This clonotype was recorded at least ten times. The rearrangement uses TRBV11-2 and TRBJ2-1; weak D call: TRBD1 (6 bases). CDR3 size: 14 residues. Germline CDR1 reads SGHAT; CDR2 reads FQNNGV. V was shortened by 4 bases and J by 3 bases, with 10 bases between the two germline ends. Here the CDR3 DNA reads TGTGCCAGCAGCTCCTCGGACAGCTACAATGAGCAGTTCTTC. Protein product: CASSSSDSYNEQFF.

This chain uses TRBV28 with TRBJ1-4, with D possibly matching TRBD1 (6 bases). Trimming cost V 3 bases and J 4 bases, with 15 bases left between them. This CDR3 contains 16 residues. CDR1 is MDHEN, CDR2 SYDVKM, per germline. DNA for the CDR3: TGTGCCAGCAGTTTGGGGGTCAGGGACAATAATGAAAAACTGTTTTTT. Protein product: CASSLGVRDNNEKLFF.

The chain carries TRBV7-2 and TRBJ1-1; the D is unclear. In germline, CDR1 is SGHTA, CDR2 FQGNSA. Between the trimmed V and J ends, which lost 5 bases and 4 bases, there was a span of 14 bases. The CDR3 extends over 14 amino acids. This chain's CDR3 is CASSLHTKTTEAFF. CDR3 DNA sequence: TGTGCCAGCAGCCTACATACCAAGACCACTGAAGCTTTCTTT.

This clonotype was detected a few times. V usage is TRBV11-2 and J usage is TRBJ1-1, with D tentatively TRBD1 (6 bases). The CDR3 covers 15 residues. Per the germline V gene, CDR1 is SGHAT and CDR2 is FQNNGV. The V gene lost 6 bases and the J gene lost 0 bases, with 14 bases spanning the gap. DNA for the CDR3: TGTGCCAGCAGTCGAAAGGGACAAGTGAACACTGAAGCTTTCTTT. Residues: CASSRKGQVNTEAFF.

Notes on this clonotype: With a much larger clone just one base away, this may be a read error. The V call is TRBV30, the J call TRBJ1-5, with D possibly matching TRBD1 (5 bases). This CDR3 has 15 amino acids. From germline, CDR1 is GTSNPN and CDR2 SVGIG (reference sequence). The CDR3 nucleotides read TGTGCCTGGAGTTTCGGGGCCATGGGCAATCAGCCCCAGCAGTTT. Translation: CAWSFGAMGNQPQQF.

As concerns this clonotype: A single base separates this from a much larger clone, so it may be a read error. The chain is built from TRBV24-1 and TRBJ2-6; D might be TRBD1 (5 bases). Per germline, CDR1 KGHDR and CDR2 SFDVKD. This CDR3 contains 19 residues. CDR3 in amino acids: CAASDLPDRVGAGANVLTF. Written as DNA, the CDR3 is TGTGCCGCCAGTGATTTGCCCGACAGAGTAGGGGCTGGGGCCAACGTCCTGACTTTC.

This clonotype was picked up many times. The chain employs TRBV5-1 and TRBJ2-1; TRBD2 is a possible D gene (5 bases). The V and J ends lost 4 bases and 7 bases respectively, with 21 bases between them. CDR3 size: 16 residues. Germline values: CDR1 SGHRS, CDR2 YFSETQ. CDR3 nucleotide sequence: TGCGCCAGCAGCGCGGGCGGGTCCCCCATAAAAAATGAGCAGTTCTTC. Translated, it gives CASSAGGSPIKNEQFF.

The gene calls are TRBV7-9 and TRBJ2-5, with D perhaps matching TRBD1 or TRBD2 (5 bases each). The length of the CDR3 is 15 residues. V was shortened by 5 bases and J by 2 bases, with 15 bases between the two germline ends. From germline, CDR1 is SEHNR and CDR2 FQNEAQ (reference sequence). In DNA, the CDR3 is TGTGCCAGCAGCCCCACCGGGACGCCTCAAGAGACCCAGTACTTC. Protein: CASSPTGTPQETQYF.

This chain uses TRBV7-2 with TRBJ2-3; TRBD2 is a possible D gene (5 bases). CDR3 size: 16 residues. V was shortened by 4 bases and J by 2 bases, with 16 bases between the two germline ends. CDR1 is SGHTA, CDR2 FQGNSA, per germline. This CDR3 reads CASSSLLVPSTDTQYF. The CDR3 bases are TGTGCCAGCAGCTCCTTACTAGTTCCCTCCACAGATACGCAGTATTTT. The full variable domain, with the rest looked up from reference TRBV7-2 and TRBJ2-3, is GAGVSQSPSNKVTEKGKDVELRCDPISGHTALYWYRQSLGQGLEFLIYFQGNSAPDKSGLPSDRFSAERTGGSVSTLTIQRTQQEDSAVYLCASSSLLVPSTDTQYFGPGTRLTVL.

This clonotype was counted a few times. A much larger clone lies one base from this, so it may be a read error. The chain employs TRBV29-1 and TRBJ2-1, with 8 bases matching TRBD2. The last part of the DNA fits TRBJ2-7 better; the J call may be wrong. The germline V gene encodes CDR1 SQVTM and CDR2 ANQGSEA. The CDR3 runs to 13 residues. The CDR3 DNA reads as TGCACCGCGGCCGGGAGGGCCTACAATGAGCAGTACTTC. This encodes CTAAGRAYNEQYF.

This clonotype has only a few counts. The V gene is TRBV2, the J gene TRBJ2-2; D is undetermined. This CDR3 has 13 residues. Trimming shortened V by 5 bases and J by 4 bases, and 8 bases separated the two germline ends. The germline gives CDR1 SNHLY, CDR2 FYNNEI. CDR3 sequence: CASSIAPTGELFF. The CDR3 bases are TGTGCCAGCAGTATAGCTCCCACCGGGGAGCTGTTTTTT.

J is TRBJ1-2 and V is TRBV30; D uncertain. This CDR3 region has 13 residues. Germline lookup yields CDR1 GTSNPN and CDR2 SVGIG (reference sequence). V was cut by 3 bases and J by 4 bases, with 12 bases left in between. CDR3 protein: CAWRALVGYGYTF. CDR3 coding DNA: TGTGCCTGGAGAGCCTTGGTGGGCTATGGCTACACCTTC.

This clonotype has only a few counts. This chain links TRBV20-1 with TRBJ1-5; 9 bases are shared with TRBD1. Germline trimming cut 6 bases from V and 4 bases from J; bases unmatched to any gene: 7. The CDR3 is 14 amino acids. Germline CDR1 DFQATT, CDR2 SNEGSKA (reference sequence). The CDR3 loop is CSADRTGVNQPQHF. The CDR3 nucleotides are TGCAGTGCCGACAGGACAGGGGTTAATCAGCCCCAGCATTTT.

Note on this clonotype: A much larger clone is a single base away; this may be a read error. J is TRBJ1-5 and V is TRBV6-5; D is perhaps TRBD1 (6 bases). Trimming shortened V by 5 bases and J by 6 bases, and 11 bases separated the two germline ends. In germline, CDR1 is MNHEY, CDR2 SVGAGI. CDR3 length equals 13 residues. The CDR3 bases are TGTGCCAGCAGTGCCCAACAGGGTCAGCCCCAGCATTTT. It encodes CASSAQQGQPQHF.

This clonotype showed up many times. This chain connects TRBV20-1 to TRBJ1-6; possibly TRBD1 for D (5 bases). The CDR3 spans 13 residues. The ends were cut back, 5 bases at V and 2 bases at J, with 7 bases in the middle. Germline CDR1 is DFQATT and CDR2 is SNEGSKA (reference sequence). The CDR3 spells CSASDTYNSPLHF. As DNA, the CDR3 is TGCAGTGCTTCGGACACCTATAATTCACCCCTCCACTTT.

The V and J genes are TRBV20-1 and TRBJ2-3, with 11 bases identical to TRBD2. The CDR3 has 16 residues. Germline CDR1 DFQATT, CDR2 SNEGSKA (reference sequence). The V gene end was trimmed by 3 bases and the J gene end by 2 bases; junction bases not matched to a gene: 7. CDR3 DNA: TGCAGTGCTAGGATTAGCGGGAGGGGGGCCACAGATACGCAGTATTTT. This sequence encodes CSARISGRGATDTQYF.

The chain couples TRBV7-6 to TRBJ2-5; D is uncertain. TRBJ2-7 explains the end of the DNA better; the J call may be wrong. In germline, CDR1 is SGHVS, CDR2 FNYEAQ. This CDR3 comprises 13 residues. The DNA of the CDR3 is TGTGCCAGCAGCTTACAGCTTTACTACGAGCAGTACTTC. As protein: CASSLQLYYEQYF.

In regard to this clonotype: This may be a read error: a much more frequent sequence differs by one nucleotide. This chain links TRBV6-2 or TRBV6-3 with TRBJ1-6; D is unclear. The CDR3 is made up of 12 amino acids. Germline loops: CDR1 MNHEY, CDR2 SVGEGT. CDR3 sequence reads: CASTILGSPPHF. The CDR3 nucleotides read TGTGCCAGCACCATACTCGGTTCACCCCCCCACTTT.